This TCR beta chain was sequenced for a study of blood T cell repertoires in COVID-19. Across the study: The United States, Italy and Spain were the sources of the acute and convalescent COVID-19 samples. The cDNA or gDNA used as material had been derived from T cells, B-cell-depleted T cells, or PBMCs.

Original processing notes: From reference gene primer amplification, estimates of nucleated cell counts were derived. Produced via immunoSEQ multiplex PCR; TCRdb's table is partial and in-frame only. D and trimming come from the DNA, and the V and J calls and clone size come from that table. Among a few hundred thousand clones, 86% were seen once, and the ten largest hold approximately 2.1%. V lost 2 bases and J 4 bases, leaving 10 bases between the germline ends. Per the germline V gene, CDR1 is SEHNR and CDR2 is FQNEAQ (reference sequence). The CDR3 is 14 residues long. The TCR comes from a man aged 25-45 years who had recovered from COVID-19. Input material: peripheral blood. The gene calls are TRBV7-9 and TRBJ2-3; possibly TRBD2 for D (5 bases). CDR3 amino acids: CASSLSGLSDTQYF. As DNA, the CDR3 is TGTGCCAGCAGCTTATCGGGGTTGTCAGATACGCAGTATTTT.